This record looks at one T cell receptor (beta chain) sequence and its context. The data are from a study of blood T cell repertoires in COVID-19. Some clones are missing from TCRdb's copy, which holds only in-frame ones; the method was immunoSEQ multiplex PCR. This sample carries about 230,000 clones, roughly 81% of them seen once, and the ten largest clones take just under 1%. Germline V gives CDR1 SGHTA, CDR2 FQGNSA. The length of the CDR3 is 14 residues. V was cut by 6 bases and J by 2 bases, with 13 bases left in between. This chain uses TRBV7-2 with TRBJ2-5, with D possibly being TRBD2 (5 bases). Sequences were obtained from peripheral blood. The clonotype originates from a man in his forties or fifties with acute or convalescent COVID-19. CDR3 nucleotides: TGTGCCAGCAGTCGCGGAGGCTTTCAAGAGACCCAGTACTTC. Translated: CASSRGGFQETQYF.